This T cell receptor beta chain was found in a study of blood T cells in healthy people across ages. Study outcomes and limitations: Naive CD4+ cells and diversity were both higher in long-lived donors than in aged donors. Changes in expanded clonotypes were possibly confounded, as the CMV status of donors was unknown.

The CDR3 covers 13 residues. Per the germline V gene, CDR1 is SGHTA and CDR2 is FQGNSA. Trimming cost V 5 bases and J 4 bases, with 9 bases left between them. This clonotype came up a few times. No antigen is known for it. For the second PCR, which ran for 7 to 11 cycles, a sample-barcoded 5' primer and a J-beta primer mix were used. Every cDNA was tagged by a template-switch adaptor with 12 random nucleotides. TCRdb re-called the 5' RACE reads through MiXCR, storing one row per CDR3 protein. The sample has hundreds of thousands of distinct CDR3 sequences, 40% to 65% seen once. Healthy Caucasian individuals from Russia aged about 6 to 95 served as donors.

Sequencing was done on a sample of blood. The rearrangement joins TRBV7-2 to TRBJ2-1; no reliable D call. The clonotype comes from an elderly man in good health. CDR3 loop: CASSGGAYNEQFF. In DNA, the CDR3 is TGTGCCAGCAGCGGTGGCGCTTACAATGAGCAGTTCTTC.